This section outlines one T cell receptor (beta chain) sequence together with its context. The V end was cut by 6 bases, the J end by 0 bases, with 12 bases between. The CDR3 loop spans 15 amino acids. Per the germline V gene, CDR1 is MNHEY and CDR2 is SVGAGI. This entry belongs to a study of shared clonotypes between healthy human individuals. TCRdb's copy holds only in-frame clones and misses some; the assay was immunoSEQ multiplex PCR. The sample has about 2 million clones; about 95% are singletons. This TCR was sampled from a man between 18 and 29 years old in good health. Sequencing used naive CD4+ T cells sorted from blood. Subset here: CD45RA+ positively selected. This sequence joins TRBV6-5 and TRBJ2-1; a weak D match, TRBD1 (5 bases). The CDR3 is CASSLQALSYNEQFF. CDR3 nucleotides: TGTGCCAGCAGCCTACAGGCCCTCTCCTACAATGAGCAGTTCTTC.